A single sample is the source of the 3 T cell receptor beta chains below, sequenced in a study of PD-L1 blockade in urothelial cancer. Clones were read by immunoSEQ multiplex PCR, and TCRdb kept only the in-frame ones, dropping some. The profile covers tens of thousands of clones, with around nine tenths appearing a single time and over 1.5% taken by the ten largest. Sequencing used PBMCs, obtained around atezolizumab (anti-PD-L1) treatment. Receptors originate from a man aged 55-75 years with urothelial cancer.

This clone was recorded a few times. The V gene is TRBV7-3, the J gene TRBJ2-2, with 12 bases that match TRBD1. V lost 5 bases and J lost 5; bases outside the gene matches: 9. Germline CDR1 and CDR2: SGHTA and FQGTGA. CDR3 size: 17 residues. The CDR3 DNA reads TGTGCCAGCAGCCCCCATCCGGGACAGGGGGCGACCGGGGAGCTGTTTTTT. This sequence encodes CASSPHPGQGATGELFF.

The V call is TRBV19, the J call TRBJ2-1; 7 bases agree with TRBD2. Germline CDR1 LNHDA, CDR2 SQIVND (reference sequence). The trim removed 5 bases at V and 11 bases at J, leaving 12 bases unmatched. The CDR3 has 14 amino acids. CDR3 residues: CASSGLAAQLKQFF. The CDR3 region has the DNA TGTGCCAGTAGTGGTCTAGCGGCGCAATTAAAGCAGTTCTTC.

The chain combines TRBV27 with TRBJ2-7; D may be TRBD1 (6 bases). Germline V gene sequence: CDR1 MNHEY, CDR2 SMNVEV (reference sequence). This CDR3 comprises 14 residues. V was trimmed by 6 bases and J by 0 bases, leaving 12 bases between them. The chain's CDR3 is CASRRQESSYEQYF. Here the CDR3 DNA reads TGTGCCAGCAGACGACAGGAGAGCTCCTACGAGCAGTACTTC.